This TCR beta chain emerged from a study of spatial heterogeneity in lung cancer. Study-level information: Alpha-chain sequences were detected in numbers that were consistently lower than beta-chain sequences.

Every cDNA TCR molecule received its own unique molecular identifier. TCRdb redid the calling of the 5' RACE reads with MiXCR, one entry per CDR3 protein. The sample includes about 48,000 distinct CDR3 sequences, approximately 5% of them seen just once. The time point: sample taken at primary tumor resection. This clonotype was seen more than once but under ten times. The TCR comes from a male donor with early-stage non-small cell lung cancer. The specimen comprised PBMCs, sampled at surgery.

The CDR3 loop reads CSAADSSGANVLTF. CDR3 DNA sequence: TGCAGTGCAGCTGACAGCTCTGGGGCCAACGTCCTGACTTTC. The V call is TRBV20-1, the J call TRBJ2-6; tentative D call: TRBD1 (5 bases). Looked up from germline, CDR1 is DFQATT and CDR2 is SNEGSKA (reference sequence). This CDR3 contains 14 residues. V shed 6 bases and J shed 0 bases, with 9 bases lying between them.